This T cell receptor (beta chain) stems from a study of blood T cell repertoires in COVID-19. Study context: T cells, B-cell-depleted T cells, or PBMCs provided the cDNA or gDNA that served as material.

Patients of the Seattle cohort, enrolled during active infection, were followed longitudinally. Germline loops: CDR1 SGHNT, CDR2 YYREEE (reference sequence). The CDR3 loop spans 14 amino acids. Germline trimming cut 3 bases from V and 0 bases from J; bases unmatched to any gene: 2. Study processing details: For nucleated cells, counts were estimated from reference gene primer amplification. The method was immunoSEQ multiplex PCR; TCRdb's version includes in-frame clones alone and lacks a portion of them. V, J and clone size were drawn from that table, and D and trimming were deduced from the DNA. The sample lists about 310,000 clones; 85% to 90% were seen once.

The source of this sequence is a woman in her twenties or thirties with COVID-19, enrolled during active disease. The chain couples TRBV5-4 to TRBJ2-7; 8 positions match TRBD1. Sequencing was carried out using peripheral blood. This CDR3 reads CASSYTGGSYEQYF. The CDR3 DNA follows: TGTGCCAGCAGCTATACAGGGGGCTCCTACGAGCAGTACTTC. Filled out from reference TRBV5-4 and TRBJ2-7, the complete variable domain reads ETGVTQSPTHLIKTRGQQVTLRCSSQSGHNTVSWYQQALGQGPQFIFQYYREEENGRGNFPPRFSGLQFPNYSSELNVNALELDDSALYLCASSYTGGSYEQYFGPGTRLTVT.